This is a list of T cell receptor beta chains from one sample in a study of T and B cells in COVID-19 patients. One entry per CDR3 protein results from TCRdb running MiXCR on the multiplex PCR reads. The table has over 8,000 distinct CDR3 sequences, approximately 37% seen once. The specimen was blood. The receptors originated from a human donor with active COVID-19. CDR3s include the opening cysteine and the closing phenylalanine or tryptophan. Each record gives: D gene, V gene, J gene, clone size, CDR3 DNA, CDR3 protein. The D gene is left open where the match is weak. Where a row states a size, it is once, few, many or the class of an expanded clone; other rows omit it.

TRBD2,TRBV11-1,TRBJ2-7,.,TGTGCCAGCAGCTTGTTCGCGGGAGGCGACTACGAGCAGTACTTC,CASSLFAGGDYEQYF
TRBD1,TRBV5-1,TRBJ2-5,.,TGCGCCAGCAGCTTACAGACAGGGGGCGCTGAGACCCAGTACTTC,CASSLQTGGAETQYF
.,TRBV14,TRBJ1-2,.,TGTGCCAGCAGCCAAGTGGGAGGTGGCGGCTATGGCTACACCTTC,CASSQVGGGGYGYTF
.,TRBV27,TRBJ2-5,.,TGTGCCAGCAGCTTGGCCAATAGCGGTGGAGAGACCCAGTACTTC,CASSLANSGGETQYF
.,TRBV20-1,TRBJ2-5,.,TGCAGTGCTAGAGATCTATGGGGGTTGAAAGAGACCCAGTACTTC,CSARDLWGLKETQYF
TRBD1,TRBV12-3/TRBV12-4,TRBJ2-6,few,TGTGCCAGCAGTCCCGAGGACAGGTCGAACCCCTCTGGGGCCAACGTCCTGACTTTC,CASSPEDRSNPSGANVLTF
.,TRBV11-3,TRBJ2-2,medium-sized,TGTGCCAGCAGCTTTGGCTTTCTTAACACCGGGGAGCTGTTTTTT,CASSFGFLNTGELFF
TRBD1,TRBV18,TRBJ1-2,.,TGTGCCAGCTCACCACCCGGGACAGGGCGGATGGATGGCTACACCTTC,CASSPPGTGRMDGYTF
.,TRBV19,TRBJ1-5,few,TGTGCCAGTAGTTGGACTCCTATACAGAATCAGCCCCAGCATTTT,CASSWTPIQNQPQHF
.,TRBV6-6,TRBJ2-2,few,TGTGCCAGCAGCCGCTATGGCGGGACAGTGAACACCGGGGAGCTGTTTTTT,CASSRYGGTVNTGELFF
.,TRBV19,TRBJ1-5,.,TGTGCCAGTATTTCAGTTCCGACCCCTGATCAGCCCCAGCATTTT,CASISVPTPDQPQHF